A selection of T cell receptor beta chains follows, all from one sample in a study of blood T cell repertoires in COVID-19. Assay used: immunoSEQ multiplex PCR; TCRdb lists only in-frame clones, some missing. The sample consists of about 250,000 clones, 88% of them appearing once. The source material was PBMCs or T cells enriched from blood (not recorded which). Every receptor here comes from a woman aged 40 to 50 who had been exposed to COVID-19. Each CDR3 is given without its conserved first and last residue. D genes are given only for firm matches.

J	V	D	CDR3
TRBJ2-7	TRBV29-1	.	SAETVNYEQY
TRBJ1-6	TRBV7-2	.	ASSLAGAGSITPLH
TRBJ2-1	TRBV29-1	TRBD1	SVEDGDRGHFNEQF
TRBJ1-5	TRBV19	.	ASSMRGLTSNQPQH
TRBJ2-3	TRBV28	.	ASSLRGGVTDTQY
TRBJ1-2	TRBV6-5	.	ASFAANYGYT
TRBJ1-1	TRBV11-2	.	ASSLFPITAAGAF
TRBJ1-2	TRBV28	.	ASTLEGLRGYT
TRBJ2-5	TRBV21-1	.	ASSKGRAFVSGGDQETQY
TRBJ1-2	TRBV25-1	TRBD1	ASSGADRDRYT
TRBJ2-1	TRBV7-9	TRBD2	ASSTSLAGGQWSYNEQF
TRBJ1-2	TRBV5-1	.	ASSLIGRANYGYT
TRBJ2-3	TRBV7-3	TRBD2	ASSLLAGGSTDTQY
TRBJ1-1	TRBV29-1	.	SAQAGIGGTEAF
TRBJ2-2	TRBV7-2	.	ASSPLRTLTGELF
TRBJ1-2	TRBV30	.	AWRNSNGYT
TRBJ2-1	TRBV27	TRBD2	ASSGSLGRGEQF
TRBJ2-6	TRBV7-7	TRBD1	ADPGRDSSGANVLT
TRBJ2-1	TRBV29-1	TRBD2	SAGGDLTYNEQF
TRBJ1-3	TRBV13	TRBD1	ASSPFTDRVVGNTIY
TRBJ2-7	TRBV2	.	ASSPAGTGKAYEQY
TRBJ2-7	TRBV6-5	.	ASTGILTEQY
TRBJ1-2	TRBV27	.	ASSPSLDTAAGYT
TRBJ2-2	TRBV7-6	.	ASSLGWGRGSAGELF
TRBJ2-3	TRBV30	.	AWSVQATDTQY
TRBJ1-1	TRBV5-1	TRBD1	ASSPGTANTEAF
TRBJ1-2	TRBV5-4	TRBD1	ASSLIGTGGFGYT
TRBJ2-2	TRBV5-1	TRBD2	ASRSLAGDTGELF
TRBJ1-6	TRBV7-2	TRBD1	ASSPYVGTGQGPLH
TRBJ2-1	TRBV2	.	ASRAQGYNEQF
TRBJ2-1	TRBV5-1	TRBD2	ASSFDSGRVNEQF
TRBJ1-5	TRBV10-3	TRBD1	ASGTGGEPQH
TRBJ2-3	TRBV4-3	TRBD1	ASSLYRGSSTDTQY
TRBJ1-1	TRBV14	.	ASSPGGGTIEAF
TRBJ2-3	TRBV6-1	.	ASSELPDTQY
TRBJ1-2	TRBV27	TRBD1	ASSFSGGDRGVEGYT
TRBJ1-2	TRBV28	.	ASRDTRSYGYT
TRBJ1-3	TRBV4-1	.	ASSQDSGNTIY
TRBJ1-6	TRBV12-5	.	ASGPLFFFPQDRKKNSPLH
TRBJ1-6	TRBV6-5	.	AGRKQGSSPLH
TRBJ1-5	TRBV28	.	ASSLLQTGIRQPQH
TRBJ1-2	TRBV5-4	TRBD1	ASSSGGTGNYGYT
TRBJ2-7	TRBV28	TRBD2	ASSRYSGVSGEQY
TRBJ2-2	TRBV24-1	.	ATSDNLWQGVAGELF
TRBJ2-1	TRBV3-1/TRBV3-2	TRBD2	ASSQFYPGASGARNEQF
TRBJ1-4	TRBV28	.	ASEGATEKLF
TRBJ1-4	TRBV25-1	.	ASSEFRGREKLF
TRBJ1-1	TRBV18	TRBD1	ASSPSRQGMNTEAF
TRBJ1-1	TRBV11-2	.	ASSLGGGAF
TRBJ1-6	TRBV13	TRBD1	ASSSDRENSPLH